This T cell receptor beta chain was sequenced during a study of blood T cell repertoires in COVID-19. Across the study: T cells, B-cell-depleted T cells, or PBMCs supplied cDNA or gDNA.

Germline V gene lookup returns CDR1 LNHDA and CDR2 SQIVND (reference sequence). V shed 3 bases, J shed 3 bases, and the junction held 8 bases outside the gene matches. This CDR3 is built from 16 residues. TCRdb's table, derived via immunoSEQ multiplex PCR, lists solely in-frame clones and lacks some. Of roughly 200,000 clones in the sample, 75% to 90% were seen once. Study members were between about 18 and 95 years old and lived in roughly 24 US regions. Assignments of participants to cohorts depended upon their own reported clinical history. The chain couples TRBV19 to TRBJ1-5; TRBD1 matches at 7 bases. The origin of this receptor is a woman between 35 and 50 years old with acute COVID-19. The sequenced material came from PBMCs or T cells enriched from blood (not recorded which). CDR3 coding DNA: TGTGCCAGTAGTATCCAGACAGGGATCAACAATCAGCCCCAGCATTTT. Residues: CASSIQTGINNQPQHF.